This entry features one TCR beta chain sequence. What it recognizes is unknown. This sample was taken from a study of Ad26.COV2.S vaccination and SARS-CoV-2 variants. Study results and limitations: Vaccine and placebo recipients had comparable breadth of non-spike TCRs. Measures of TCR breadth and depth may have fallen short of total T cell responses.

The treatment here: 15 to 20 received Ad26.COV2.S at low or high dose, single or two shots; 5 received placebo; per-sample allocation not given. Repertoires come from day 63 after the first vaccine or placebo injection. Aged 18-55 years, donor was enrolled in Boston around 2020. Germline V lookup: CDR1 SQVTM, CDR2 ANQGSEA. The CDR3 loop spans 14 amino acids. The germline V and J ends were trimmed by 7 bases and 2 bases, with 16 bases remaining between them. Measured with immunoSEQ multiplex PCR; TCRdb has only the in-frame clones, and not every one. This sample has around 370,000 clones; 85% occur once, and the top ten carry approximately 3.5%.

This receptor was obtained from a person aged 18-65 years who received the Ad26.COV2.S COVID-19 vaccine or a placebo. The chain links TRBV29-1 to TRBJ2-3; D may match TRBD1 or TRBD2 (6 bases each). The sequencing used peripheral blood, collected in a trial of Ad26.COV2.S vaccine versus placebo. CDR3: CSAAEGEATDTQYF. The CDR3 DNA is TGCAGCGCCGCGGAGGGGGAGGCCACAGATACGCAGTATTTT.